The 27 T cell receptor beta chains below all came from one sample that was sequenced in a study of blood T cell repertoires in COVID-19. Method: immunoSEQ multiplex PCR; TCRdb's copy keeps in-frame clones and lacks some. The sample yields about 43,000 clones, 70% to 90% seen once. Sample: peripheral blood. These receptors all come from a man aged 60 to 69 with active COVID-19.

The chain combines TRBV11-2 with TRBJ1-1; TRBD1 aligns across 7 bases. The length of the CDR3 is 12 residues. Germline V gives CDR1 SGHAT, CDR2 FQNNGV. The V segment lost 3 bases and the J segment 6 bases; nucleotides outside the gene matches: 1. In DNA, the CDR3 is TGTGCCAGCAGCTTTCAGGGGGCTGAAGCTTTCTTT. This sequence encodes CASSFQGAEAFF.

J is TRBJ1-1 and V is TRBV6-2 or TRBV6-3; D perhaps matches TRBD1 (5 bases). Looked up from germline, CDR1 is MNHEY and CDR2 is SVGEGT. The CDR3 covers 15 residues. Trimming left V 4 bases short and J 2 bases short, with 14 bases between. For the CDR3, the DNA is TGTGCCAGCAGTTTCCGGGGGTACCTAAACACTGAAGCTTTCTTT. Translation: CASSFRGYLNTEAFF.

This clone was recorded only once. The chain recombines TRBV28 with TRBJ1-1, with D possibly being TRBD1 (5 bases). This CDR3 contains 15 residues. Germline V CDR1 and CDR2: MDHEN, SYDVKM. The V gene lost 5 bases and the J gene lost 6 bases, with 19 bases spanning the gap. This CDR3 reads CASSALDEQGAEAFF. Written as DNA, the CDR3 is TGTGCCAGCAGTGCCCTCGATGAGCAGGGTGCTGAAGCTTTCTTT.

A single count supports this clone. The CDR3: CASSVAGGGYNEQFF. The CDR3 nucleotides read TGTGCCAGCAGCGTAGCGGGAGGGGGTTACAATGAGCAGTTCTTC. V usage is TRBV9 and J usage is TRBJ2-1, with 8 bases matching TRBD2. Germline V gene data show CDR1 as SGDLS and CDR2 as YYNGEE. J lost 4 bases, V lost 0 bases, and 3 bases had no gene match. The length of the CDR3 is 15 residues.

In its sample, this clone was seen a few times. V gene TRBV2 combines with J gene TRBJ2-7; tentatively, D is TRBD1 (6 bases). The CDR3 consists of 15 residues. CDR1 is SNHLY and CDR2 is FYNNEI in the germline V gene. V was cut by 4 bases and J by 4 bases, with 17 bases left in between. CDR3 residues: CASSGTASKRYEQYF. DNA for the CDR3: TGTGCCAGCAGTGGGACAGCTTCTAAAAGGTACGAGCAGTACTTC.

The V call is TRBV6-2 or TRBV6-3, the J call TRBJ1-2; 7 positions agree with TRBD1. V shed 0 bases and J 0 bases; nucleotides not matched to a gene: 7. The CDR3 length is 17 residues. In germline, CDR1 is MNHEY, CDR2 SVGEGT. The CDR3 DNA sequence: TGTGCCAGCAGTTACTCGAACGGGACAGCTCCTAACTATGGCTACACCTTC. Amino acids: CASSYSNGTAPNYGYTF.

The CDR3 here is CASSLAESTDTQYF. The CDR3, as DNA: TGTGCCAGCAGCTTAGCCGAGAGCACAGATACGCAGTATTTT. The chain joins TRBV11-3 to TRBJ2-3; D is undetermined. The CDR3 totals 14 residues. The germline gives CDR1 SGHNT, CDR2 YENEEA. The V end was cut by 1 base, the J end by 0 bases, with 5 bases between.

This clone showed up just once. The J gene is TRBJ2-1, the V gene TRBV11-2; 7 bases align to TRBD2. Germline V lookup: CDR1 SGHAT, CDR2 FQNNGV. CDR3 length equals 15 residues. V trimming: 2 bases; J trimming: 5 bases; junction bases outside the gene matches: 6. CDR3 in amino acids: CASSLSGGAHNEQFF. The CDR3 DNA is TGTGCCAGCAGCTTATCGGGGGGAGCCCACAATGAGCAGTTCTTC.

This chain uses TRBV29-1 with TRBJ2-5; TRBD1 aligns across 7 bases. The CDR3 is made up of 12 amino acids. CDR1 is SQVTM, CDR2 ANQGSEA, per germline. V shed 4 bases, J shed 6 bases, and the junction held 5 bases outside the gene matches. CDR3 nucleotides: TGCAGCGTTGGACAGGGAGAAAAGACCCAGTACTTC. Amino acid sequence: CSVGQGEKTQYF. Supplemented by reference TRBV29-1 and TRBJ2-5, the full variable domain reads SAVISQKPSRDICQRGTSLTIQCQVDSQVTMMFWYRQQPGQSLTLIATANQGSEATYESGFVIDKFPISRPNLTFSTLTVSNMSPEDSSIYLCSVGQGEKTQYFGPGTRLLVL.

V and J are TRBV6-2 or TRBV6-3 and TRBJ2-3; no reliable D call. The length of the CDR3 is 15 residues. The V gene's germline CDR1 is MNHEY and CDR2 SVGEGT. With 5 bases removed from V and 6 bases from J, the gap between germline ends came to 18 bases. CDR3 in DNA: TGTGCCAGCAGTGCTTCCCCCCCTCTCAGGGATACGCAGTATTTT. Translating gives CASSASPPLRDTQYF.

This clone was observed a single time. Mismatch with germline at one junction end may stem from a read error. V usage is TRBV6-6 and J usage is TRBJ2-7; 10 bases agree with TRBD2. Looked up from germline, CDR1 is MNHNY and CDR2 is SVGAGI (reference sequence). This CDR3 comprises 18 residues. The CDR3 nucleotides are TGTGCCAGCAGTCGGGAAGCGGGAGGGTTCACAGGGTCCTTCGAGCAGTACTTC. Translated, it gives CASSREAGGFTGSFEQYF.

This chain joins TRBV7-8 and TRBJ1-5; D gene uncertain. CDR1 and CDR2 (germline): SGHVS, FQNEAQ. V lost 5 bases, J lost 11 bases, and 13 bases lay in between. The CDR3 length is 12 residues. CDR3 nucleotides: TGTGCCAGCAGCCGCAGCTCGGGGACCCAGCATTTT. Residues: CASSRSSGTQHF.

Here the CDR3 DNA reads TGTGCCAGCAGGAGGGACAGGGGGGAAAAACTGTTTTTT. Translation gives CASRRDRGEKLFF. This rearrangement joins TRBV6-5 to TRBJ1-4; 11 bases are a match to TRBD1. The V segment lost 6 bases and the J segment 8 bases; nucleotides outside the gene matches: 2. Germline loops: CDR1 MNHEY, CDR2 SVGAGI. This CDR3 contains 13 residues.

The genes are TRBV4-1 and TRBJ2-2; D gene unclear. The V end was cut by 1 base, the J end by 6 bases, with 9 bases between. The germline V gene has CDR1 MGHRA and CDR2 YSYEKL. The CDR3 covers 14 residues. The CDR3 sequence is CASSQVSVAGELFF. The CDR3 DNA is TGCGCCAGCAGCCAAGTGTCAGTCGCCGGGGAGCTGTTTTTT.

V is TRBV28 and J is TRBJ1-1, with 9 bases that match TRBD1. The CDR3 covers 14 residues. Per the germline V gene, CDR1 is MDHEN and CDR2 is SYDVKM. V gave up 4 bases and J gave up 5 bases; unmatched junction bases: 5. CDR3 in amino acids: CASSSGTGYTEAFF. The CDR3 nucleotides read TGTGCCAGCAGTTCCGGGACAGGGTATACTGAAGCTTTCTTT.

The CDR3 DNA reads TGTGCCAGCAGCCAGGTGTCCGGGAGACGAGAGACCCAGTACTTC. It codes for CASSQVSGRRETQYF. The V gene is TRBV4-2, the J gene TRBJ2-5; possibly TRBD2 for D (6 bases). This CDR3 comprises 15 residues. CDR1 is LGHNA and CDR2 is YNFKEQ in the germline V gene. Between the trimmed V and J ends, which lost 3 bases and 4 bases, there was a span of 15 bases.

V and J are TRBV4-2 and TRBJ1-1; 10 nucleotides align to TRBD1. Trimming at V came to 1 base and at J to 6 bases, leaving 5 bases not matched to a gene. Germline loops: CDR1 LGHNA, CDR2 YNFKEQ. This CDR3 spans 15 amino acids. CDR3 amino acids: CASSQAGQGVAEAFF. As DNA, the CDR3 is TGTGCCAGCAGCCAAGCCGGACAGGGGGTCGCTGAAGCTTTCTTT.

The chain employs TRBV19 and TRBJ2-7; 12 positions match TRBD1. Trimming took 5 bases from V and 1 from J; bases not matched to a gene: 3. Per germline, CDR1 LNHDA and CDR2 SQIVND (reference sequence). The CDR3 totals 15 residues. CDR3 nucleotides: TGTGCCAGTAGTGGGGGACAGGGGGCTTCCTACGAGCAGTACTTC. Translation: CASSGGQGASYEQYF.

The chain joins TRBV9 to TRBJ2-3; 10 bases are a match to TRBD2. V gave up 3 bases and J gave up 5 bases; unmatched junction bases: 6. Germline CDR1 and CDR2: SGDLS and YYNGEE. The length of the CDR3 is 15 residues. The CDR3 sequence: CASSASGSEVDTQYF. The CDR3 coding sequence is TGTGCCAGCAGCGCTAGCGGGAGCGAGGTAGATACGCAGTATTTT.

The J gene is TRBJ1-2, the V gene TRBV5-6, with a weak D call TRBD1 (6 bases). The germline V and J ends were trimmed by 2 bases and 7 bases, with 15 bases remaining between them. Germline V lookup: CDR1 SGHDT, CDR2 YYEEEE. CDR3 size: 14 residues. CDR3 sequence (DNA): TGTGCCAGCAGCTTCTACCACAGGGAAGGTGGCTACACCTTC. Its translation is CASSFYHREGGYTF.

This clone was seen once. V usage is TRBV7-2 and J usage is TRBJ2-3, with TRBD1 matching 7 bases. This CDR3 spans 14 amino acids. Per germline, CDR1 SGHTA and CDR2 FQGNSA. With 5 bases clipped from V and 3 bases from J, the junction kept 5 bases outside the gene matches. CDR3 sequence: CASSRRGQTDTQYF. CDR3 DNA sequence: TGTGCCAGCAGCCGCAGGGGACAGACAGATACGCAGTATTTT. The whole variable domain, remainder taken from reference TRBV7-2 and TRBJ2-3, is GAGVSQSPSNKVTEKGKDVELRCDPISGHTALYWYRQSLGQGLEFLIYFQGNSAPDKSGLPSDRFSAERTGGSVSTLTIQRTQQEDSAVYLCASSRRGQTDTQYFGPGTRLTVL.

The CDR3 sequence: CAQAEVGDEKLFF. In DNA, the CDR3 is TGTGCCCAGGCTGAGGTGGGAGATGAAAAACTGTTTTTT. The rearrangement joins TRBV19 to TRBJ1-4, with D unresolved. The CDR3 has 13 residues. Germline V CDR1 and CDR2: LNHDA, SQIVND (reference sequence). Trimming stripped 11 bases from V and 6 bases from J, with 16 bases between.

This chain uses TRBV7-9 with TRBJ2-7; 10 bases are shared with TRBD1. Germline lookup yields CDR1 SEHNR and CDR2 FQNEAQ (reference sequence). J gave up 0 bases and V 5 bases, and 13 bases lay outside the gene matches. The length of the CDR3 is 18 residues. The CDR3 sequence is CASSPRWDRGLSSYEQYF. Here the CDR3 DNA reads TGTGCCAGCAGCCCCCGGTGGGACAGGGGCTTAAGCTCCTACGAGCAGTACTTC.

This rearrangement joins TRBV7-8 to TRBJ1-1; no firm D call. The germline gives CDR1 SGHVS, CDR2 FQNEAQ. The germline V and J ends were trimmed by 1 base and 4 bases, with 13 bases remaining between them. The CDR3 runs 15 residues. The DNA of the CDR3 is TGTGCCAGCAGCTTAGTTTCCAGCGGTAGCACTGAAGCTTTCTTT. Its translation: CASSLVSSGSTEAFF.

This chain joins TRBV11-2 and TRBJ2-1; 10 bases map to TRBD2. V lost 2 bases and J lost 7; bases outside the gene matches: 2. CDR1 and CDR2 (germline): SGHAT, FQNNGV. The CDR3 covers 14 residues. CDR3 sequence: CASSLLLAGNEQFF. For the CDR3, the DNA is TGTGCCAGCAGCTTATTACTAGCGGGAAATGAGCAGTTCTTC.

Written as DNA, the CDR3 is TGCGCCAGCAGGCAGGGACTAGCGGGAGTCGGGGCCCAGTACTTC. This encodes CASRQGLAGVGAQYF. The rearrangement joins TRBV5-1 to TRBJ2-5, with 14 positions matching TRBD2. Germline trimming cut 5 bases from V and 9 bases from J; bases unmatched to any gene: 9. This CDR3 has 15 residues. The V gene's germline CDR1 is SGHRS and CDR2 YFSETQ.

The chain combines TRBV9 with TRBJ1-4; maybe TRBD1 (5 bases). Germline V gene data show CDR1 as SGDLS and CDR2 as YYNGEE. This CDR3 is 15 amino acids long. V was clipped by 3 bases and J by 10 bases, with 19 bases between them. The CDR3 region has the DNA TGTGCCAGCAGCGCTACCGGGACGCTGGGAGGAAAACTGTTTTTT. As protein: CASSATGTLGGKLFF.